The rows below give T cell receptor beta chains drawn from one sample of a study of T cell responses to AZD1222 COVID-19 vaccine. Method: immunoSEQ multiplex PCR; TCRdb's copy keeps in-frame clones and lacks some. The table records roughly 86,000 clones, around 85% of them present only once. This sample comprised peripheral blood, obtained 28 days after the second AZD1222 dose. Receptor source: an adult who received the AZD1222 COVID-19 vaccine. Both conserved end residues are part of each CDR3. The order of the fields is clone size, J gene, V gene, D gene, CDR3 protein, CDR3 DNA. A D gene is named only where the DNA matches it firmly. Clone sizes are given selectively: once, few, many, or a class where the clone is expanded.

clone_size: once; j_call: TRBJ1-3; v_call: TRBV9; d_call: TRBD1; cdr3_aa: CASSVGPGTGLIGTSGNTIYF; cdr3_nt: TGTGCCAGCAGCGTAGGTCCCGGGACAGGGCTTATTGGAACTTCTGGAAACACCATATATTTT
clone_size: few; j_call: TRBJ1-3; v_call: TRBV7-2; d_call: .; cdr3_aa: CASSLNPPSPSSGNTIYF; cdr3_nt: TGTGCCAGCAGCTTAAACCCCCCCAGCCCGAGCTCTGGAAACACCATATATTTT
clone_size: .; j_call: TRBJ1-2; v_call: TRBV5-1; d_call: .; cdr3_aa: CASSLVGGNSGYTF; cdr3_nt: TGCGCCAGCAGCTTGGTGGGGGGGAACTCTGGCTACACCTTC
clone_size: .; j_call: TRBJ1-1; v_call: TRBV10-3; d_call: .; cdr3_aa: CAISGRMNTEAFF; cdr3_nt: TGTGCCATCAGTGGACGGATGAACACTGAAGCTTTCTTT
clone_size: .; j_call: TRBJ2-2; v_call: TRBV7-2; d_call: TRBD1; cdr3_aa: CASRLDRVVGTGELFF; cdr3_nt: TGTGCCAGCAGGCTTGACAGGGTAGTGGGGACCGGGGAGCTGTTTTTT
clone_size: .; j_call: TRBJ1-1; v_call: TRBV27; d_call: .; cdr3_aa: CASSPTRGLNTEAFF; cdr3_nt: TGTGCCAGCAGTCCGACTCGGGGTCTCAACACTGAAGCTTTCTTT
clone_size: .; j_call: TRBJ1-5; v_call: TRBV6-2/TRBV6-3; d_call: .; cdr3_aa: CASSYSAGYGNQPQHF; cdr3_nt: TGTGCCAGCAGTTACTCGGCAGGGTACGGCAATCAGCCCCAGCATTTT
clone_size: .; j_call: TRBJ2-3; v_call: TRBV28; d_call: TRBD1; cdr3_aa: CASSAVLQGADTQYF; cdr3_nt: TGTGCCAGCAGTGCGGTACTACAGGGGGCAGATACGCAGTATTTT
clone_size: .; j_call: TRBJ2-7; v_call: TRBV6-1; d_call: .; cdr3_aa: CASSERAPLRGGEEQYF; cdr3_nt: TGTGCCAGCAGTGAACGGGCCCCGCTGAGGGGGGGAGAAGAGCAGTACTTC
clone_size: .; j_call: TRBJ2-1; v_call: TRBV27; d_call: .; cdr3_aa: CASLRWGGTYNEQFF; cdr3_nt: TGTGCCAGCCTAAGATGGGGTGGCACCTACAATGAGCAGTTCTTC
clone_size: .; j_call: TRBJ1-5; v_call: TRBV30; d_call: .; cdr3_aa: CAWSAPRTRANQPQHF; cdr3_nt: TGTGCCTGGAGTGCGCCCCGGACGAGGGCGAATCAGCCCCAGCATTTT
clone_size: .; j_call: TRBJ2-2; v_call: TRBV18; d_call: .; cdr3_aa: CASFEGPNTGELFF; cdr3_nt: TGTGCCAGCTTCGAAGGGCCTAACACCGGGGAGCTGTTTTTT
clone_size: .; j_call: TRBJ1-1; v_call: TRBV6-1; d_call: .; cdr3_aa: CASSEHLGYTEAFF; cdr3_nt: TGTGCCAGCAGTGAACACCTAGGGTACACTGAAGCTTTCTTT
clone_size: .; j_call: TRBJ2-2; v_call: TRBV7-2; d_call: .; cdr3_aa: CAQSPPHPGELFF; cdr3_nt: TGTGCCCAATCCCCCCCCCATCCCGGGGAGCTGTTTTTT
clone_size: .; j_call: TRBJ2-2; v_call: TRBV6-5; d_call: .; cdr3_aa: CASSYEVTGELFF; cdr3_nt: TGTGCCAGCAGTTACGAGGTCACCGGGGAGCTGTTTTTT
clone_size: .; j_call: TRBJ2-7; v_call: TRBV7-9; d_call: TRBD2; cdr3_aa: CASSLAGQRGIYEQYF; cdr3_nt: TGTGCCAGCAGCTTAGCGGGCCAGCGGGGTATCTACGAGCAGTACTTC
clone_size: .; j_call: TRBJ1-2; v_call: TRBV5-4; d_call: .; cdr3_aa: CASSLDANYGYTF; cdr3_nt: TGTGCCAGCAGCTTGGACGCTAACTATGGCTACACCTTC
clone_size: .; j_call: TRBJ2-7; v_call: TRBV7-9; d_call: TRBD2; cdr3_aa: CASSLASSGSGSYEQYF; cdr3_nt: TGTGCCAGCAGCTTAGCCAGTAGCGGGAGCGGTTCCTACGAGCAGTACTTC
clone_size: few; j_call: TRBJ2-7; v_call: TRBV5-3; d_call: .; cdr3_aa: CARSLSRASRLYEQYF; cdr3_nt: TGTGCCAGAAGCTTGAGTCGGGCTAGCCGTCTCTACGAGCAGTACTTC
clone_size: .; j_call: TRBJ2-3; v_call: TRBV4-1; d_call: .; cdr3_aa: CASSQPKQRVDTQYF; cdr3_nt: TGCGCCAGCAGCCAACCGAAACAGAGGGTTGATACGCAGTATTTT
clone_size: .; j_call: TRBJ2-2; v_call: TRBV10-1; d_call: .; cdr3_aa: CASSAGLMSGELFF; cdr3_nt: TGCGCCAGCAGTGCGGGACTTATGTCCGGGGAGCTGTTTTTT
clone_size: .; j_call: TRBJ2-3; v_call: TRBV7-8; d_call: .; cdr3_aa: CASSPTRRGRSDTQYF; cdr3_nt: TGTGCCAGCAGCCCTACGAGGAGGGGGCGGTCAGATACGCAGTATTTT
clone_size: .; j_call: TRBJ1-1; v_call: TRBV5-4; d_call: .; cdr3_aa: CASSFGSVMNTEAFF; cdr3_nt: TGTGCCAGCAGCTTTGGGAGCGTAATGAACACTGAAGCTTTCTTT
clone_size: .; j_call: TRBJ2-5; v_call: TRBV15; d_call: .; cdr3_aa: CATNRNSVGETQYF; cdr3_nt: TGTGCCACCAATAGGAACTCCGTGGGGGAGACCCAGTACTTC
clone_size: many; j_call: TRBJ2-2; v_call: TRBV1; d_call: .; cdr3_aa: CTSSQAGTNTGELFF; cdr3_nt: TGCACCAGCAGCCAAGCTGGTACAAACACCGGGGAGCTGTTTTTT
clone_size: .; j_call: TRBJ2-3; v_call: TRBV28; d_call: TRBD2; cdr3_aa: CASSLPSGSSTDTQYF; cdr3_nt: TGTGCCAGCAGTTTGCCTAGCGGATCTAGTACAGATACGCAGTATTTT
clone_size: .; j_call: TRBJ2-7; v_call: TRBV5-1; d_call: .; cdr3_aa: CASSLDTYEQYF; cdr3_nt: TGCGCCAGCAGCTTGGACACCTACGAGCAGTACTTC
clone_size: .; j_call: TRBJ1-3; v_call: TRBV9; d_call: .; cdr3_aa: CASSVARGNSGNTIYF; cdr3_nt: TGTGCCAGCAGCGTAGCTAGGGGAAACTCTGGAAACACCATATATTTT
clone_size: few; j_call: TRBJ1-1; v_call: TRBV27; d_call: .; cdr3_aa: CASSLYWTLRRDTEAFF; cdr3_nt: TGTGCCAGCAGTTTATATTGGACCCTCCGACGGGACACTGAAGCTTTCTTT
clone_size: .; j_call: TRBJ2-3; v_call: TRBV6-2/TRBV6-3; d_call: TRBD2; cdr3_aa: CASSYDSKRGGVDTQYF; cdr3_nt: TGTGCCAGCAGTTATGATTCGAAGCGGGGGGGCGTAGATACGCAGTATTTT
clone_size: .; j_call: TRBJ2-1; v_call: TRBV24-1; d_call: TRBD2; cdr3_aa: CATSAPSGNNEQFF; cdr3_nt: TGTGCCACCAGTGCCCCTAGCGGTAACAATGAGCAGTTCTTC
clone_size: .; j_call: TRBJ2-1; v_call: TRBV28; d_call: TRBD2; cdr3_aa: CASSLLAGGYNEQFF; cdr3_nt: TGTGCCAGCAGTTTACTAGCGGGAGGGTACAATGAGCAGTTCTTC
clone_size: .; j_call: TRBJ2-3; v_call: TRBV2; d_call: TRBD2; cdr3_aa: CASTLGLAGEATQYF; cdr3_nt: TGTGCCAGCACCCTCGGACTAGCGGGAGAGGCGACGCAGTATTTT
clone_size: .; j_call: TRBJ2-1; v_call: TRBV19; d_call: TRBD1; cdr3_aa: CASSVPGQYNEQFF; cdr3_nt: TGTGCCAGTAGTGTACCGGGACAGTACAATGAGCAGTTCTTC
clone_size: .; j_call: TRBJ1-1; v_call: TRBV19; d_call: .; cdr3_aa: CASKVAKAEAFF; cdr3_nt: TGTGCCAGCAAGGTGGCTAAGGCTGAAGCTTTCTTT
clone_size: .; j_call: TRBJ2-1; v_call: TRBV13; d_call: .; cdr3_aa: CASSLYGGNEQFF; cdr3_nt: TGTGCCAGCAGCTTATACGGGGGAAATGAGCAGTTCTTC
clone_size: .; j_call: TRBJ2-1; v_call: TRBV6-5; d_call: .; cdr3_aa: CASSQGVASYNEQFF; cdr3_nt: TGTGCCAGCAGCCAAGGGGTTGCTTCTTACAATGAGCAGTTCTTC
clone_size: .; j_call: TRBJ2-3; v_call: TRBV5-1; d_call: .; cdr3_aa: CASSFSSTDTQYF; cdr3_nt: TGCGCCAGCAGCTTTTCGTCCACAGATACGCAGTATTTT
clone_size: .; j_call: TRBJ1-2; v_call: TRBV27; d_call: .; cdr3_aa: CASSLSNGGPTAYTF; cdr3_nt: TGTGCCAGCAGTTTATCGAATGGGGGTCCCACGGCGTACACCTTC
clone_size: .; j_call: TRBJ2-5; v_call: TRBV10-3; d_call: TRBD2; cdr3_aa: CAISESKALAGAGETQYF; cdr3_nt: TGTGCCATCAGTGAGTCGAAGGCCCTGGCGGGAGCTGGAGAGACCCAGTACTTC
clone_size: .; j_call: TRBJ2-5; v_call: TRBV11-3; d_call: .; cdr3_aa: CASSSGVPGEETQYF; cdr3_nt: TGTGCCAGCAGCTCAGGGGTACCGGGGGAAGAGACCCAGTACTTC
clone_size: .; j_call: TRBJ2-1; v_call: TRBV7-2; d_call: .; cdr3_aa: CASSLRLPEQFF; cdr3_nt: TGTGCCAGCAGCCTGAGGCTACCTGAGCAGTTCTTC
clone_size: .; j_call: TRBJ2-1; v_call: TRBV10-1; d_call: TRBD2; cdr3_aa: CASSEGTSGYNEQFF; cdr3_nt: TGCGCCAGCAGTGAGGGGACTAGCGGCTACAATGAGCAGTTCTTC
clone_size: .; j_call: TRBJ1-2; v_call: TRBV30; d_call: .; cdr3_aa: CAWSANVAYGYTF; cdr3_nt: TGTGCCTGGAGTGCAAACGTAGCCTATGGCTACACCTTC
clone_size: .; j_call: TRBJ2-3; v_call: TRBV15; d_call: TRBD2; cdr3_aa: CATSRDWTSGREDTQYF; cdr3_nt: TGTGCCACCAGCAGAGATTGGACTAGCGGCCGCGAGGATACGCAGTATTTT
clone_size: .; j_call: TRBJ1-1; v_call: TRBV19; d_call: .; cdr3_aa: CATGTTFTEAFF; cdr3_nt: TGTGCCACCGGGACGACCTTCACTGAAGCTTTCTTT
clone_size: .; j_call: TRBJ2-7; v_call: TRBV14; d_call: .; cdr3_aa: CASSHAGTSRYEQYF; cdr3_nt: TGTGCCAGCAGCCATGCCGGGACAAGTCGCTACGAGCAGTACTTC
clone_size: .; j_call: TRBJ1-2; v_call: TRBV19; d_call: .; cdr3_aa: CASSIPGTYGYTF; cdr3_nt: TGTGCCAGTAGTATCCCAGGGACGTATGGCTACACCTTC
clone_size: .; j_call: TRBJ2-4; v_call: TRBV5-1; d_call: TRBD1; cdr3_aa: CASSPRTSRQGYNIQYF; cdr3_nt: TGCGCCAGCAGCCCAAGAACTTCGAGACAGGGTTACAACATTCAGTACTTC
clone_size: .; j_call: TRBJ2-7; v_call: TRBV4-3; d_call: .; cdr3_aa: CASSQIPVSEQYF; cdr3_nt: TGCGCCAGCAGCCAAATTCCGGTGAGCGAGCAGTACTTC
clone_size: .; j_call: TRBJ2-7; v_call: TRBV2; d_call: TRBD2; cdr3_aa: CASSPGLAEGEQYF; cdr3_nt: TGTGCCAGCAGCCCGGGACTAGCGGAGGGAGAGCAGTACTTC